This T cell receptor (beta chain) was found in a study of beta chain features in type 1 diabetes. Study observations and caveats: Type 1 diabetes patients had TCRB CDR3s that were shorter (moderately but significantly so) in all four CD4+ subsets.

This clone was seen more than once but under ten times. Its antigen remains unknown. Since all of the isolated RNA was reverse transcribed, expressed TCRB transcripts were what got sequenced. Using immunoSEQ multiplex PCR, the repertoire was profiled, and TCRdb retains in-frame clones only, with some absent. The sample lists about 390,000 clones, about 10% seen once, with about 0.64% in the top ten. The CDR3 has 13 residues. Germline V gene data show CDR1 as SEHNR and CDR2 as FQNEAQ (reference sequence). V lost 5 bases, J lost 2 bases, and 9 bases lay in between. The chain employs TRBV7-9 and TRBJ2-5; D ambiguous. Sequencing input: central memory CD4+ T cells from blood. The source of this sequence is a young man with type 1 diabetes. The CDR3 nucleotides read TGTGCCAGCAGCCAGGCACGACAAGAGACCCAGTACTTC. This codes for CASSQARQETQYF.